These 29 T cell receptor beta chains were sequenced from one sample in a study of shared clonotypes between healthy human individuals. Assay: immunoSEQ multiplex PCR; the TCRdb copy retains only in-frame clones and omits some. This repertoire shows some 1 million clones, about 74% found once; its top ten account for 1.5%. Sequencing was done on a sample of memory CD4+ T cells sorted from blood. The subset here: CD45RA-negative fraction. All receptors derive from a man aged 18 to 29 in good health.

The chain joins TRBV5-6 to TRBJ1-3; no definite D call. CDR1 is SGHDT and CDR2 is YYEEEE in the germline V gene. This CDR3 has 14 amino acids. Trimming took off 7 bases at V and 4 bases at J, with 15 bases between the two ends. CDR3 region: CASRRSTRGNTIYF. DNA of the CDR3: TGTGCCAGCCGACGTTCCACACGAGGAAACACCATATATTTT.

The chain combines TRBV21-1 with TRBJ2-1; whether TRBD1, the table's D call, matches the DNA was not checked. TRBV21-1 is termed a pseudogene. This CDR3 has 14 amino acids. The CDR3 loop is CASRQHGTEGEQFF. The DNA of the CDR3 is TGTGCCAGCAGACAACATGGGACAGAGGGTGAGCAGTTCTTC.

As regards this clone: At the DNA level, this CDR3 is encoded by other sequences in the same sample as well. The V gene is TRBV5-4, the J gene TRBJ2-7; 11 bases line up with TRBD2. Germline CDR1 and CDR2: SGHNT and YYREEE (reference sequence). The CDR3 has 15 residues. V shed 1 base, J shed 0 bases, and the junction held 0 bases outside the gene matches. CDR3 nucleotide sequence: TGTGCCAGCAGCTTGACTAGCGGGAGCTCCTACGAGCAGTACTTC. It encodes CASSLTSGSSYEQYF.

This clone was detected many times. V usage is TRBV18 and J usage is TRBJ2-5; D call uncertain. Germline V gene lookup returns CDR1 KGHSH and CDR2 LQKENI. The CDR3 spans 12 residues. V lost 5 bases and J lost 3, with 7 bases in between. The CDR3 DNA is TGTGCCAGCTCAGACTCCGAAGAGACCCAGTACTTC. Translated: CASSDSEETQYF.

The chain is built from TRBV27 and TRBJ1-2; tentative D call: TRBD1 (6 bases). This CDR3 is built from 15 residues. Germline CDR1 MNHEY, CDR2 SMNVEV (reference sequence). Trimming took off 7 bases at V and 2 bases at J, with 17 bases between the two ends. CDR3 loop: CASKGVNIGNYGYTF. CDR3 DNA sequence: TGTGCCAGCAAGGGGGTGAATATTGGGAACTATGGCTACACCTTC.

This rearrangement joins TRBV5-6 to TRBJ2-7; TRBD1 matches 9 bases. The germline CDR1 and CDR2 sequences are SGHDT and YYEEEE. Unmatched junction bases numbered 11, after V lost 5 bases and J lost 5 bases. The CDR3 length is 15 residues. In DNA, the CDR3 is TGTGCCAGCAGTTTGTTAGGGACAGGGTTCCACGAGCAGTACTTC. Amino acids: CASSLLGTGFHEQYF.

The V gene is TRBV5-6, the J gene TRBJ2-5, with 7 bases fitting TRBD2. Trimming took 4 bases from V and 0 from J; bases not matched to a gene: 9. This CDR3 contains 16 residues. Germline assignment: CDR1 SGHDT and CDR2 YYEEEE. The CDR3 DNA is TGTGCCAGCAGCAAGAGCGGGGCCACTAACCAAGAGACCCAGTACTTC. Its translation is CASSKSGATNQETQYF.

The J gene is TRBJ2-2, the V gene TRBV10-1; 9 bases line up with TRBD2. The CDR3 runs to 17 residues. Germline CDR1 WNHNN, CDR2 SYGVQD (reference sequence). The trim removed 4 bases at V and 5 bases at J, leaving 11 bases unmatched. For the CDR3, the DNA is TGCGCCAGCAGTGGGGGTTCGGCGGGAGGGACAACCGGGGAGCTGTTTTTT. It codes for CASSGGSAGGTTGELFF.

This clone has a handful of counts. The chain joins TRBV5-6 to TRBJ1-6; perhaps TRBD1 as D (5 bases). The germline V and J ends were trimmed by 4 bases and 5 bases, with 10 bases remaining between them. The CDR3 length is 14 residues. Germline CDR1 and CDR2: SGHDT and YYEEEE. The CDR3 protein is CASSVRGHNSPLHF. The CDR3, as DNA: TGTGCCAGCAGCGTCCGGGGCCATAATTCACCCCTCCACTTT.

In regard to this clone: The same CDR3 is also encoded by other DNA sequences in this sample. The chain employs TRBV18 and TRBJ1-1; the D is unclear. V dropped 6 bases and J dropped 1 base, with 12 bases sitting between them. This CDR3 region has 14 residues. Germline lookup yields CDR1 KGHSH and CDR2 LQKENI. This CDR3 is CASSPGSQNTEAFF. The CDR3 DNA reads TGTGCCAGCTCGCCCGGGTCCCAGAACACTGAAGCTTTCTTT.

V and J are TRBV5-8 and TRBJ2-2; D tentatively fits TRBD1 or TRBD2 (6 bases each). Germline loops: CDR1 SGHTS, CDR2 YDEGEE. This CDR3 comprises 13 residues. V dropped 2 bases and J dropped 6 bases, with 8 bases sitting between them. The CDR3 loop reads CASSLRGPGELFF. The DNA for the CDR3 is TGTGCCAGCAGCTTACGGGGGCCCGGGGAGCTGTTTTTT.

The genes are TRBV30 and TRBJ2-7; D assignment may be TRBD1 or TRBD2 (5 bases each). Trimming removed 5 bases from V and 0 bases from J, with 14 bases in between. This CDR3 comprises 14 residues. Germline V CDR1 and CDR2: GTSNPN, SVGIG (reference sequence). CDR3 amino acids: CAWAGTDASYEQYF. The DNA of the CDR3 is TGTGCCTGGGCCGGGACGGATGCCTCCTACGAGCAGTACTTC.

The gene calls are TRBV28 and TRBJ1-2; no definite D call. Germline CDR1 and CDR2: MDHEN and SYDVKM. The CDR3 length is 12 residues. V was cut by 5 bases and J by 8 bases, with 12 bases left in between. The DNA of the CDR3 is TGTGCCAGCAGTCGGGGAGAAGGCGGCTACACCTTC. Its translation: CASSRGEGGYTF.

This clone occurred once. The rearrangement joins TRBV7-2 to TRBJ1-1; weak D call: TRBD1 (5 bases). V dropped 5 bases and J dropped 1 base, with 11 bases sitting between them. Germline V gene lookup returns CDR1 SGHTA and CDR2 FQGNSA. This CDR3 comprises 14 residues. The CDR3, as DNA: TGTGCCAGCAGCCTACTCGGGGCGAACACTGAAGCTTTCTTT. Its translation is CASSLLGANTEAFF.

V and J are TRBV6-5 and TRBJ2-7, with 7 bases identical to TRBD2. Trimming at V came to 5 bases and at J to 5 bases, leaving 9 bases not matched to a gene. Germline CDR1 and CDR2: MNHEY and SVGAGI. The CDR3 runs 14 residues. The CDR3 coding sequence is TGTGCCAGCAGTCTCCCCGGGAGGATCCACGAGCAGTACTTC. This codes for CASSLPGRIHEQYF.

The chain combines TRBV4-3 with TRBJ1-2; 10 bases fit TRBD1. V lost 1 base, J lost 4 bases, and 9 bases stayed unmatched. The CDR3 extends over 17 amino acids. Germline V gene data show CDR1 as LGHNA and CDR2 as YSLEER. The DNA for the CDR3 is TGCGCCAGCAGCCAAGTGACCGGGACAGGGGTATCCTATGGCTACACCTTC. This translates into CASSQVTGTGVSYGYTF.

This clone was observed a handful of times. J is TRBJ1-5 and V is TRBV30; D is uncertain. Trimming shortened V by 5 bases and J by 4 bases, and 9 bases separated the two germline ends. The V gene's germline CDR1 is GTSNPN and CDR2 SVGIG (reference sequence). The CDR3 loop spans 12 amino acids. In DNA, the CDR3 is TGTGCCTGGGGAGGGAAGAATCAGCCCCAGCATTTT. Protein product: CAWGGKNQPQHF.

This sequence joins TRBV27 and TRBJ2-7; 7 nucleotides line up with TRBD2. This CDR3 is built from 12 residues. Germline V gene sequence: CDR1 MNHEY, CDR2 SMNVEV (reference sequence). The V gene end was trimmed by 10 bases and the J gene end by 7 bases; junction bases not matched to a gene: 10. The CDR3 sequence: CATTGGAGEQYF. Here the CDR3 DNA reads TGTGCCACCACGGGGGGAGCGGGGGAGCAGTACTTC.

The rearrangement uses TRBV2 and TRBJ1-5; tentatively, D is TRBD1 (5 bases). The CDR3 consists of 12 residues. The germline CDR1 and CDR2 sequences are SNHLY and FYNNEI. The V end was cut by 6 bases, the J end by 7 bases, with 10 bases between. The CDR3 DNA is TGTGCCAGCAGCATAACAGGCCAGCCCCAGCATTTT. It codes for CASSITGQPQHF.

The chain recombines TRBV18 with TRBJ2-3; maybe TRBD2 (6 bases). V lost 6 bases and J lost 4, with 17 bases in between. The CDR3 extends over 15 amino acids. Germline V CDR1 and CDR2: KGHSH, LQKENI. DNA for the CDR3: TGTGCCAGCTCTCCTCTGGGCGGGGAGTCAGATACGCAGTATTTT. It is translated as CASSPLGGESDTQYF.

The rearrangement links TRBV5-6 to TRBJ1-1; 10 positions match TRBD1. Germline CDR1 is SGHDT and CDR2 is YYEEEE. The CDR3 is 16 amino acids. The V gene end was trimmed by 3 bases and the J gene end by 1 base; junction bases not matched to a gene: 6. The CDR3 DNA follows: TGTGCCAGCAGCTCGGGACAGGGGCAAAGGAACACTGAAGCTTTCTTT. Translated: CASSSGQGQRNTEAFF. The full variable domain, its missing parts supplied by reference TRBV5-6 and TRBJ1-1, is DAGVTQSPTHLIKTRGQQVTLRCSPKSGHDTVSWYQQALGQGPQFIFQYYEEEERQRGNFPDRFSGHQFPNYSSELNVNALLLGDSALYLCASSSGQGQRNTEAFFGQGTRLTVV.

Turning to this clone: The junction differs from germline at one of its ends, possibly a read error. The chain carries TRBV7-9 and TRBJ2-7; 7 nucleotides match TRBD1. The CDR3 sequence is 13 residues long. Germline V gives CDR1 SEHNR, CDR2 FQNEAQ (reference sequence). In DNA form, the CDR3 reads TGTGCCGGCAGCTCGACAGGGAGCGAAGGGCAGTACTTC. This codes for CAGSSTGSEGQYF.

The V call is TRBV6-1, the J call TRBJ1-2; D is uncertain. Germline CDR1 and CDR2: MNHNS and SASEGT. Between the trimmed V and J ends, which lost 4 bases and 6 bases, there was a span of 12 bases. CDR3 length: 13 amino acids. The CDR3 reads CASSGFPVDGYTF. In nucleotides, the CDR3 is TGTGCCAGCAGTGGATTCCCGGTGGATGGCTACACCTTC.

The V gene is TRBV2, the J gene TRBJ2-7; 7 nucleotides line up with TRBD1. Trimming cost V 2 bases and J 0 bases; bases outside gene matches: 4. Germline V CDR1 and CDR2: SNHLY, FYNNEI. The CDR3 is made up of 15 amino acids. CDR3 in amino acids: CASSERQGVSYEQYF. In DNA form, the CDR3 reads TGTGCCAGCAGTGAAAGGCAGGGGGTCTCCTACGAGCAGTACTTC.

V usage is TRBV7-9 and J usage is TRBJ2-5; 9 bases are a match to TRBD1. The V gene's germline CDR1 is SEHNR and CDR2 FQNEAQ (reference sequence). After removal of 2 bases from V and 5 bases from J, the junction contained 6 bases not matched to a gene. This CDR3 spans 15 amino acids. CDR3 loop: CASSLIGQGLETQYF. CDR3 nucleotide sequence: TGTGCCAGCAGCTTAATTGGACAGGGGCTGGAGACCCAGTACTTC.

The rearrangement links TRBV7-8 to TRBJ2-1; tentative D call: TRBD2 (6 bases). Trimming took 6 bases from V and 6 from J, leaving 15 bases between them. Germline CDR1 reads SGHVS; CDR2 reads FQNEAQ. The CDR3 extends over 14 amino acids. The CDR3 loop is CASSPSGVPNEQFF. Written as DNA, the CDR3 is TGTGCCAGCAGTCCCTCGGGGGTCCCCAATGAGCAGTTCTTC.

The rearrangement uses TRBV9 and TRBJ2-3; D remains unclear. CDR3 size: 15 residues. Trimming removed 4 bases from V and 0 bases from J, with 12 bases in between. The V gene's germline CDR1 is SGDLS and CDR2 YYNGEE. The CDR3 reads CASSPTPQSTDTQYF. The CDR3 bases are TGTGCCAGCAGCCCGACCCCCCAGAGCACAGATACGCAGTATTTT.

DNA for the CDR3: TGTGCCAGCAGCTTACTCCCAGGGTCCACCTACGAGCAGTACTTC. Translation gives CASSLLPGSTYEQYF. This rearrangement joins TRBV7-9 to TRBJ2-7; possible D gene TRBD1, 5 bases. Germline CDR1 SEHNR, CDR2 FQNEAQ (reference sequence). The CDR3 loop spans 15 amino acids. The V end was cut by 2 bases, the J end by 2 bases, with 13 bases between.

CDR3 sequence: CASSPGGETINEQFF. The CDR3 region has the DNA TGTGCCAGCTCACCGGGCGGGGAGACTATAAATGAGCAGTTCTTC. The chain recombines TRBV18 with TRBJ2-1, with D maybe TRBD2 (6 bases). V was shortened by 3 bases and J by 7 bases, with 16 bases between the two germline ends. The CDR3 is 15 amino acids. Per the germline V gene, CDR1 is KGHSH and CDR2 is LQKENI.